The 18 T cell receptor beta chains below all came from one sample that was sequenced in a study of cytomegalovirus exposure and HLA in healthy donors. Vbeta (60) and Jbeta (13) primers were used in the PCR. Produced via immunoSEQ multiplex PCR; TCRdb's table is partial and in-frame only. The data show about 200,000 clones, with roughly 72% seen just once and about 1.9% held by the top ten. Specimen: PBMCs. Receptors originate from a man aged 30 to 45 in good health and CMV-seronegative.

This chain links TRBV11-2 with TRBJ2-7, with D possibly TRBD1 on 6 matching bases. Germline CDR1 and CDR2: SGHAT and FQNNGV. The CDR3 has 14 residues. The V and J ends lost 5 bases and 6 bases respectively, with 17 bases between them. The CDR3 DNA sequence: TGTGCCAGCAGCCCCCGGACAGCGTGGACCGAGCAGTACTTC. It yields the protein CASSPRTAWTEQYF.

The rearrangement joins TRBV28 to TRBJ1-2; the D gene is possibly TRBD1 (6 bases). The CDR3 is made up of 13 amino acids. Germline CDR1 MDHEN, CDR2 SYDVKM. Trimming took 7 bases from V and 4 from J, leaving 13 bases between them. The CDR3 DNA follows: TGTGCCAGCACCACTACAGGGATCTATGGCTACACCTTC. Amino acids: CASTTTGIYGYTF.

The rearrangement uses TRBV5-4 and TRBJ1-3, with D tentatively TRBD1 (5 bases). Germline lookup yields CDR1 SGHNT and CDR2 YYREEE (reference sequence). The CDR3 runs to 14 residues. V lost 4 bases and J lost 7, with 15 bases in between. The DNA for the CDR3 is TGTGCCAGCAGCACAACAGGTTTTCGGAACACCATATATTTT. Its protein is CASSTTGFRNTIYF.

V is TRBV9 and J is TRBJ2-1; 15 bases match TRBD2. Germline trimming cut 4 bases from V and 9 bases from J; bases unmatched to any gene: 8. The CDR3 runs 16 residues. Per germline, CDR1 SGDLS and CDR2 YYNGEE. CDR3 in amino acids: CASSLGLAGGPSEQFF. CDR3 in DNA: TGTGCCAGCAGCTTAGGACTAGCGGGAGGGCCGAGTGAGCAGTTCTTC.

The CDR3 here is CASSERGRRSSYNEQFF. In DNA form, the CDR3 reads TGTGCCAGCAGTGAACGGGGTCGGCGGAGCTCCTACAATGAGCAGTTCTTC. The chain recombines TRBV6-1 with TRBJ2-1; the D gene is possibly TRBD2 (5 bases). The V and J ends lost 2 bases and 0 bases respectively, with 14 bases between them. This CDR3 comprises 17 residues. Germline CDR1 reads MNHNS; CDR2 reads SASEGT.

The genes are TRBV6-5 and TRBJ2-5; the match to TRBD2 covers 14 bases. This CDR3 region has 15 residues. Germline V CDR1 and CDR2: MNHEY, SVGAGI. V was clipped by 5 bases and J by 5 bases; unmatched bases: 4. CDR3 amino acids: CASSPGTSGSETQYF. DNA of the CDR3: TGTGCCAGCAGTCCAGGGACTAGCGGGAGTGAGACCCAGTACTTC.

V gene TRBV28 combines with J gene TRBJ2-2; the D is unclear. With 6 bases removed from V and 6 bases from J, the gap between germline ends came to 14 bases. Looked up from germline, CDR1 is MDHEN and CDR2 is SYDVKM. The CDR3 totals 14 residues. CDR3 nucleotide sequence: TGTGCCAGCAGCCGCCGAGGAGCCCCCGGGGAGCTGTTTTTT. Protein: CASSRRGAPGELFF.

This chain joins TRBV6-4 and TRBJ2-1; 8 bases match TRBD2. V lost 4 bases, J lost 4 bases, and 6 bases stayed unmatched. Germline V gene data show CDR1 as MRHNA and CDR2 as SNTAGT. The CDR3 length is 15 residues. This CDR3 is CASSGTSGDYNEQFF. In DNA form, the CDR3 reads TGTGCCAGCAGTGGAACTAGCGGAGATTACAATGAGCAGTTCTTC.

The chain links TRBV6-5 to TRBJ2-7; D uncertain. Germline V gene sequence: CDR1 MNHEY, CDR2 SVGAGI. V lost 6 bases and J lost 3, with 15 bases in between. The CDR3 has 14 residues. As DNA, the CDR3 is TGTGCCAGCAGCTCTTCTACTAATTTCTACGAGCAGTACTTC. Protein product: CASSSSTNFYEQYF.

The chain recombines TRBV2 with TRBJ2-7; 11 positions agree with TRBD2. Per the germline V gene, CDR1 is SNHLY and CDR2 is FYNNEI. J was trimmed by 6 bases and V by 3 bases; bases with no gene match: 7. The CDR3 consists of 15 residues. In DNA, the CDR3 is TGTGCCAGCAGTGAGACTAGCGGGAAGGTCTTCGAGCAGTACTTC. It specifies CASSETSGKVFEQYF.

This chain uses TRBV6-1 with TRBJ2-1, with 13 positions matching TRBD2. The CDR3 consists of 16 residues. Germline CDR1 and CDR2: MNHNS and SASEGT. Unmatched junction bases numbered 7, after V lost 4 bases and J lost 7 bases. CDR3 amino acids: CASSGRTSGSNNEQFF. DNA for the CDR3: TGTGCCAGCAGTGGGAGGACTAGCGGGAGTAATAATGAGCAGTTCTTC.

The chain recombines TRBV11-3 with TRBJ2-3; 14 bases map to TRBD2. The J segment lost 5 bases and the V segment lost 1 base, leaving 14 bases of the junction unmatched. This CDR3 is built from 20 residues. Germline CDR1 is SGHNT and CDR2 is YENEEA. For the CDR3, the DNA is TGTGCCAGCAGCTTAGCCCTTCGGCCCGGACTAGCGGGAGGCTTAGATACGCAGTATTTT. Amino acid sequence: CASSLALRPGLAGGLDTQYF.

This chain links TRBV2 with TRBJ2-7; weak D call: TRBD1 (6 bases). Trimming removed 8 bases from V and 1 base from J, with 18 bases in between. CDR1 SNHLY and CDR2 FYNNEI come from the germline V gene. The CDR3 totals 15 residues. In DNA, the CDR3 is TGTGCCAGCTTGGGCGCACGGGACATTTCCTACGAGCAGTACTTC. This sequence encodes CASLGARDISYEQYF.

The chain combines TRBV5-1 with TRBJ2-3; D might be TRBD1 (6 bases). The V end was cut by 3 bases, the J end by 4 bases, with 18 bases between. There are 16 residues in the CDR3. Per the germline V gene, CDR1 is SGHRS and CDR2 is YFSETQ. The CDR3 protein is CASSSSEGVGADTQYF. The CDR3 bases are TGCGCCAGCAGCTCGTCCGAGGGGGTAGGTGCAGATACGCAGTATTTT.

CDR3 residues: CASSASGGQPQHF. The DNA of the CDR3 is TGTGCCAGCAGCGCCTCAGGGGGCCAGCCCCAGCATTTT. The rearrangement links TRBV9 to TRBJ1-5; 8 nucleotides match TRBD1. Looked up from germline, CDR1 is SGDLS and CDR2 is YYNGEE. The junction had 3 bases not matched to a gene; V was cut back by 3 bases and J by 7 bases. The CDR3 covers 13 residues. Complete variable domain (other parts from reference TRBV9 and TRBJ1-5): DSGVTQTPKHLITATGQRVTLRCSPRSGDLSVYWYQQSLDQGLQFLIQYYNGEERAKGNILERFSAQQFPDLHSELNLSSLELGDSALYFCASSASGGQPQHFGDGTRLSIL.

CDR3 in amino acids: CASSFQGDNEQFF. The CDR3 DNA sequence: TGTGCCAGCAGCTTTCAGGGCGACAATGAGCAGTTCTTC. The chain combines TRBV7-3 with TRBJ2-1; possible D gene TRBD1, 5 bases. V gave up 3 bases and J gave up 5 bases, with 8 bases separating them. CDR3 length equals 13 residues. Germline assignment: CDR1 SGHTA and CDR2 FQGTGA.

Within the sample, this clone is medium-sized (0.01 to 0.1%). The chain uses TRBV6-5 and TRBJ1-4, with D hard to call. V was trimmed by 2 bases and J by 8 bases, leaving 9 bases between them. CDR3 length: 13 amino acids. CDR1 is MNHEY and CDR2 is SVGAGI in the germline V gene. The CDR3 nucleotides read TGTGCCAGCAGTTACAGAGGGAGCGAAAAACTGTTTTTT. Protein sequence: CASSYRGSEKLFF.

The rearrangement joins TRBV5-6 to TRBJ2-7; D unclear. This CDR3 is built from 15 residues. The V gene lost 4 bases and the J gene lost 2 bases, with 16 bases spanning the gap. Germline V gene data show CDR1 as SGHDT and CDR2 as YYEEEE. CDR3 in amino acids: CASSTLRELTYEQYF. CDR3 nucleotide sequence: TGTGCCAGCAGCACGCTCCGAGAACTAACCTACGAGCAGTACTTC.